The next 13 T cell receptor beta chains were all read from a single sample in a study of OX40 agonist ivuxolimab in advanced cancers. Here immunoSEQ multiplex PCR was the method, and the copy in TCRdb shows in-frame clones only, minus some. The sample contains 100,000 to 150,000 clones, about 93% of which appear only once. The starting material was CD4+ or CD8+ T cells sorted from blood, obtained in a trial of the OX40 agonist ivuxolimab. These receptors were obtained from an adult with an advanced solid tumor such as melanoma, head and neck, liver or kidney cancer.

The chain has TRBV28 and TRBJ1-6; maybe TRBD1 (6 bases). The CDR3 spans 16 residues. V was shortened by 5 bases and J by 4 bases, with 15 bases between the two germline ends. Germline CDR1 is MDHEN and CDR2 is SYDVKM. This CDR3 is CASSPGGQKYNSPLHF. In nucleotides, the CDR3 is TGTGCCAGCAGTCCAGGAGGACAGAAGTATAATTCACCCCTCCACTTT.

The genes are TRBV2 and TRBJ1-4; TRBD1 is a possible D gene (5 bases). Germline loops: CDR1 SNHLY, CDR2 FYNNEI. CDR3 length: 14 residues. The V end was cut by 2 bases, the J end by 8 bases, with 12 bases between. CDR3 DNA sequence: TGTGCCAGCAGTGAACAGGGTGGAGGGGAAAAACTGTTTTTT. Protein sequence: CASSEQGGGEKLFF.

This rearrangement joins TRBV19 to TRBJ1-2, with D unclear. This CDR3 region has 12 residues. CDR1 is LNHDA and CDR2 is SQIVND in the germline V gene (reference sequence). Trimming removed 3 bases at V and 4 bases at J, with 6 bases between. Written as DNA, the CDR3 is TGTGCCAGTAGTATTTTGAGCTATGGCTACACCTTC. Translated, it gives CASSILSYGYTF.

The chain combines TRBV28 with TRBJ2-7, with D possibly being TRBD1 or TRBD2 (5 bases each). This CDR3 is built from 13 residues. Deletions cut 6 bases from V and 2 bases from J, with 11 bases between. CDR1 is MDHEN, CDR2 SYDVKM, per germline. CDR3 DNA: TGTGCCAGCAGGCCGGGACCGGCCTACGAGCAGTACTTC. It encodes CASRPGPAYEQYF. The variable domain in full, with the rest retrieved from reference TRBV28 and TRBJ2-7, is DVKVTQSSRYLVKRTGEKVFLECVQDMDHENMFWYRQDPGLGLRLIYFSYDVKMKEKGDIPEGYSVSREKKERFSLILESASTNQTSMYLCASRPGPAYEQYFGPGTRLTVT.

The chain combines TRBV5-5 with TRBJ2-3; D unclear. V lost 2 bases and J 0 bases, leaving 13 bases between the germline ends. Germline V gene lookup returns CDR1 SGHKS and CDR2 YYEKEE (reference sequence). The CDR3 has 16 amino acids. The CDR3 loop is CASSFSSPLSTDTQYF. The CDR3 DNA follows: TGTGCCAGCAGCTTTTCTAGTCCGCTAAGCACAGATACGCAGTATTTT.

This clone showed up just once. The genes are TRBV28 and TRBJ1-2; D is uncertain. Trimming pared 9 bases from V and 2 bases from J, leaving 10 bases between. Germline V gene lookup returns CDR1 MDHEN and CDR2 SYDVKM. This CDR3 spans 12 amino acids. The CDR3 DNA sequence: TGTGCCAGTTACGGACCCAACTATGGCTACACCTTC. Its protein is CASYGPNYGYTF.

The chain combines TRBV7-7 with TRBJ2-2, with D unclear. Between the trimmed V and J ends, which lost 0 bases and 0 bases, there was a span of 2 bases. CDR1 SSHAT and CDR2 FNYEAQ come from the germline V gene (reference sequence). The CDR3 sequence is 14 residues long. CDR3 coding DNA: TGTGCCAGCAGCTTAGCCGCGAACACCGGGGAGCTGTTTTTT. Amino acid sequence: CASSLAANTGELFF. The whole variable domain, filled in from reference TRBV7-7 and TRBJ2-2, reads GAGVSQSPRYKVTKRGQDVTLRCDPISSHATLYWYQQALGQGPEFLTYFNYEAQPDKSGLPSDRFSAERPEGSISTLTIQRTEQRDSAMYRCASSLAANTGELFFGEGSRLTVL.

This clone was detected only once. This sequence joins TRBV5-1 and TRBJ1-1; tentatively, D is TRBD1 (6 bases). Trimming left V 4 bases short and J 1 base short, with 17 bases between. Germline V gives CDR1 SGHRS, CDR2 YFSETQ. The CDR3 sequence is 16 residues long. The chain's CDR3 is CASSLSGGTTNTEAFF. The CDR3, as DNA: TGCGCCAGCAGCCTCAGCGGGGGCACAACGAACACTGAAGCTTTCTTT. Drawing the rest from reference TRBV5-1 and TRBJ1-1, the complete variable domain is KAGVTQTPRYLIKTRGQQVTLSCSPISGHRSVSWYQQTPGQGLQFLFEYFSETQRNKGNFPGRFSGRQFSNSRSEMNVSTLELGDSALYLCASSLSGGTTNTEAFFGQGTRLTVV.

The V call is TRBV18, the J call TRBJ2-3, with 7 bases identical to TRBD2. The junction had 8 bases not matched to a gene; V was cut back by 4 bases and J by 4 bases. The length of the CDR3 is 15 residues. CDR1 and CDR2 (germline): KGHSH, LQKENI. In nucleotides, the CDR3 is TGTGCCAGCTCACGACCACTAGCGATAGCAGATACGCAGTATTTT. Its protein product is CASSRPLAIADTQYF.

The chain has TRBV16 and TRBJ1-5, with D maybe TRBD1 (5 bases). Germline values: CDR1 KGHSY, CDR2 FQNENV. The CDR3 runs to 13 residues. Trimming removed 6 bases at V and 9 bases at J, with 15 bases between. The CDR3 spells CASSIRDPGPQHF. CDR3 in DNA: TGTGCCAGCAGTATCAGGGACCCGGGGCCCCAGCATTTT.

The count of this clone is one. The chain carries TRBV25-1 and TRBJ1-1, with D maybe TRBD1 (5 bases). CDR1 is MGHDK, CDR2 SYGVNS, per germline. Trimming removed 0 bases from V and 5 bases from J, with 13 bases in between. This CDR3 region has 15 residues. CDR3 DNA: TGTGCCAGCAGTGAATATGGCAGGGCGACGACTGAAGCTTTCTTT. Translated: CASSEYGRATTEAFF.

The V gene is TRBV7-6, the J gene TRBJ2-1; TRBD1 matches 8 bases. The germline CDR1 and CDR2 sequences are SGHVS and FNYEAQ. V shed 4 bases, J shed 0 bases, and the junction held 5 bases outside the gene matches. CDR3 size: 16 residues. Written as DNA, the CDR3 is TGTGCCAGCAGCTCCAGGGGGCTCAACTCCTACAATGAGCAGTTCTTC. It specifies CASSSRGLNSYNEQFF. Drawing the rest from reference TRBV7-6 and TRBJ2-1, the complete variable domain is GAGVSQSPRYKVTKRGQDVALRCDPISGHVSLYWYRQALGQGPEFLTYFNYEAQQDKSGLPNDRFSAERPEGSISTLTIQRTEQRDSAMYRCASSSRGLNSYNEQFFGPGTRLTVL.

A remark on this clone: The same CDR3 can be traced to other DNA sequences in this sample. V gene TRBV5-1 combines with J gene TRBJ1-1; D is possibly TRBD1 (6 bases). The V and J ends lost 3 bases and 2 bases respectively, with 8 bases between them. Per germline, CDR1 SGHRS and CDR2 YFSETQ. The CDR3 contains 13 residues. The CDR3 nucleotides are TGCGCCAGCAGCTCACAGGGAAACACTGAAGCTTTCTTT. It specifies CASSSQGNTEAFF.